This paragraph covers one T cell receptor (beta chain) sequence. Germline assignment: CDR1 SGHTA and CDR2 FQGNSA. CDR3 length equals 16 residues. After removal of 3 bases from V and 4 bases from J, the junction contained 7 bases not matched to a gene. In the authors' workflow: Nucleated cell counts were estimated from reference gene primer amplification. Data came from immunoSEQ multiplex PCR; TCRdb stores just in-frame clones and leaves some out. D and trimming were read from the DNA, whereas the V and J calls and clone size are those reported in that table. The sample lists around 140,000 clones; more than 65% were seen once. This sample is part of a study of blood T cell repertoires in COVID-19. Study information: Collection of acute and convalescent COVID-19 samples took place in the United States, Italy and Spain. PBMCs, B-cell-depleted T cells, or T cells were the source of the cDNA or gDNA that made up the material.

V is TRBV7-2 and J is TRBJ2-3, with 10 nucleotides matching TRBD2. Input material: peripheral blood. This receptor was taken from a woman aged 60 to 75 with acute or convalescent COVID-19. This CDR3 is CASSFASGSVPDTQYF. The DNA for the CDR3 is TGTGCCAGCAGCTTTGCTAGCGGGAGCGTTCCAGATACGCAGTATTTT.